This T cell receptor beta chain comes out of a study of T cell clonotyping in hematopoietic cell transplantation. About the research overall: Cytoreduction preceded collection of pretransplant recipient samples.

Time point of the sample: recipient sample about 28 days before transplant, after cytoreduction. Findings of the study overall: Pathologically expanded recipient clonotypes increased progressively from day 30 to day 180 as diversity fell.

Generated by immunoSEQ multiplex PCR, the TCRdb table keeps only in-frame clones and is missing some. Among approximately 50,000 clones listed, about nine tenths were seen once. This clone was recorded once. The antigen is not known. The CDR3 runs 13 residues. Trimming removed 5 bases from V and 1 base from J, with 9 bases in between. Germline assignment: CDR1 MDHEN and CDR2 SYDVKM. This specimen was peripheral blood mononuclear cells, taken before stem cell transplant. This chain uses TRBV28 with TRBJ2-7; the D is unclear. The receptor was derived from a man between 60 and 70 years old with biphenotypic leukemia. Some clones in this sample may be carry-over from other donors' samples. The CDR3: CASSPSLSYEQYF. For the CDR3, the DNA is TGTGCCAGCAGTCCGTCCCTATCCTACGAGCAGTACTTC. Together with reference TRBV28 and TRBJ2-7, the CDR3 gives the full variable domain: DVKVTQSSRYLVKRTGEKVFLECVQDMDHENMFWYRQDPGLGLRLIYFSYDVKMKEKGDIPEGYSVSREKKERFSLILESASTNQTSMYLCASSPSLSYEQYFGPGTRLTVT.